What follows are 6 T cell receptor beta chains derived from one specimen sequenced in a study of technical replicates of blood from a few donors (dated by TCRdb to about 2017). The method behind the library was the immunoSEQ multiplex PCR assay. TCRdb stores this immuneACCESS table with in-frame sequences only. Part of the clones is absent; in the studies checked, under half of the shortfall reflects unresolved V genes, and no reason is known for the rest. The table for this sample lists about 73,000 clones; 85% to 95% of them were counted only once. The top ten clones comprise approximately 5% of the sample. Sequencing was carried out using PBMCs. Receptors originate from a human donor in good health. Some clones in this sample may be carry-over from other donors' samples.

This chain connects TRBV29-1 to TRBJ2-1; 8 bases match TRBD2. CDR3 length: 13 amino acids. J gave up 0 bases and V 5 bases, and 0 bases lay outside the gene matches. Germline V CDR1 and CDR2: SQVTM, ANQGSEA. CDR3 residues: CSVSGGSYNEQFF. In DNA, the CDR3 is TGCAGCGTTAGCGGGGGCTCCTACAATGAGCAGTTCTTC.

This chain links TRBV7-3 with TRBJ2-3; 8 positions match TRBD2. Germline CDR1 is SGHTA and CDR2 is FQGTGA. The V gene end was trimmed by 4 bases and the J gene end by 0 bases; junction bases not matched to a gene: 15. The CDR3 is made up of 19 amino acids. CDR3 sequence (DNA): TGTGCCAGCAGCTCCGAGACTAGCGACCCTGATACTAGCACAGATACGCAGTATTTT. Translation: CASSSETSDPDTSTDTQYF. Combining the CDR3 with reference TRBV7-3 and TRBJ2-3 gives the whole variable domain GAGVSQTPSNKVTEKGKYVELRCDPISGHTALYWYRQSLGQGPEFLIYFQGTGAADDSGLPNDRFFAVRPEGSVSTLKIQRTERGDSAVYLCASSSETSDPDTSTDTQYFGPGTRLTVL.

The chain uses TRBV5-4 and TRBJ1-2; D not certain. CDR1 and CDR2 from the germline V gene are SGHNT and YYREEE (reference sequence). This CDR3 contains 14 residues. V was cut by 0 bases and J by 1 base, with 7 bases left in between. CDR3 residues: CASSLGQFNYGYTF. The CDR3 bases are TGTGCCAGCAGCTTGGGTCAATTTAACTATGGCTACACCTTC.

The rearrangement joins TRBV4-2 to TRBJ1-5, with TRBD1 matching 10 bases. Germline V gene sequence: CDR1 LGHNA, CDR2 YNFKEQ. V shed 4 bases and J 1 base; nucleotides not matched to a gene: 1. The CDR3 runs 15 residues. The CDR3 protein is CASSPDRGSNQPQHF. For the CDR3, the DNA is TGTGCCAGCAGCCCGGACAGGGGGAGCAATCAGCCCCAGCATTTT.

This clone was observed a single time. CDR3 sequence reads: CASRPGTGPGNTIYF. DNA for the CDR3: TGTGCCAGCAGACCCGGGACAGGGCCTGGAAACACCATATATTTT. The chain recombines TRBV7-9 with TRBJ1-3, with 9 bases fitting TRBD1. V lost 6 bases to trimming and J lost 2 bases; unmatched junction nucleotides: 5. The V gene's germline CDR1 is SEHNR and CDR2 FQNEAQ (reference sequence). The CDR3 runs to 15 residues.

CDR3 in amino acids: CASTPQRGGLNEQYF. The DNA of the CDR3 is TGTGCCAGCACCCCCCAACGTGGGGGCCTCAACGAGCAGTACTTC. V and J are TRBV6-5 and TRBJ2-7; perhaps TRBD1 as D (6 bases). The V gene lost 7 bases and the J gene lost 5 bases, with 21 bases spanning the gap. Germline V lookup: CDR1 MNHEY, CDR2 SVGAGI. CDR3 length: 15 residues.